This T cell receptor (beta chain) was identified during a study of T cells in Graves' hyperthyroidism and ophthalmopathy. V lost 4 bases, J lost 5 bases, and 15 bases stayed unmatched. The germline V gene has CDR1 SGHRS and CDR2 YFSETQ. CDR3 length equals 19 residues. TCR beta CDR3 region amplification was performed from RNA transcripts. First-round RT-PCR targeting the TCR CDR3 was performed with the HTBI primer set. One entry per CDR3 protein results from TCRdb running MiXCR on the multiplex PCR reads. Here the sample spans about 600,000 distinct CDR3 sequences, roughly 15% being singletons. The chain employs TRBV5-1 and TRBJ2-4; 13 nucleotides line up with TRBD2. The sample comprised blood. The receptor comes from a woman in her 50s with Graves' ophthalmopathy. The CDR3 region has the DNA TGCGCCAGCAGCGCCTGGACTAGCGGGGGTTTATCGGGGGAAAACATTCAGTACTTC. Its translation: CASSAWTSGGLSGENIQYF.